One sample yielded the 6 T cell receptor beta chains listed below, sequenced in a study of CD4 T cells in relation to SARS-CoV-2 and coronaviruses. Repertoires were generated with immunoSEQ multiplex PCR, while TCRdb's copy carries only in-frame clones and drops some. The sample yields about 18,000 clones, 60% to 85% seen once. No antigen has been assigned to these receptors. Before the COVID-19 pandemic, during about 2011-2019, CD4+ T cells were taken from unexposed donors. Isolation of CD4+ T cells took place after about 9 days in culture. Material: CD4+ T cells from PBMCs, cultured in vitro. The receptor source for this set is a human donor in good health.

The CDR3 loop reads CASSLASSGSQSYEQYF. CDR3 in DNA: TGCGCCAGCAGCTTGGCGTCTAGCGGGAGTCAGTCCTACGAGCAGTACTTC. The genes are TRBV5-1 and TRBJ2-7, with TRBD2 matching over 10 bases. J was trimmed by 1 base and V by 0 bases; bases with no gene match: 7. CDR3 size: 17 residues. Germline assignment: CDR1 SGHRS and CDR2 YFSETQ.

This chain links TRBV10-3 with TRBJ1-5, with a tentative D call TRBD1 (5 bases). This CDR3 is built from 16 residues. The V end was cut by 10 bases, the J end by 2 bases, with 21 bases between. Germline-derived CDR1 and CDR2 are ENHRY and SYGVKD. The CDR3 spells CATNNRGAGGNQPQHF. The CDR3 nucleotides are TGTGCCACAAACAACCGGGGTGCGGGGGGCAATCAGCCCCAGCATTTT.

V gene TRBV5-1 combines with J gene TRBJ2-7; TRBD2 might be the D (5 bases). The germline gives CDR1 SGHRS, CDR2 YFSETQ. The V end was cut by 4 bases, the J end by 1 base, with 9 bases between. The CDR3 length is 13 residues. CDR3 DNA sequence: TGCGCCAGCAGCGTCGCGGGTTCCTACGAGCAGTACTTC. It is translated as CASSVAGSYEQYF.

This rearrangement joins TRBV5-6 to TRBJ2-5; 7 nucleotides match TRBD1. Germline V lookup: CDR1 SGHDT, CDR2 YYEEEE. This CDR3 has 16 amino acids. Trimming at V came to 1 base and at J to 5 bases, leaving 11 bases not matched to a gene. The CDR3 protein is CASSLQGVMVLETQYF. In nucleotides, the CDR3 is TGTGCCAGCAGCTTGCAGGGGGTGATGGTGTTGGAGACCCAGTACTTC. The full variable domain, completed using reference TRBV5-6 and TRBJ2-5, is DAGVTQSPTHLIKTRGQQVTLRCSPKSGHDTVSWYQQALGQGPQFIFQYYEEEERQRGNFPDRFSGHQFPNYSSELNVNALLLGDSALYLCASSLQGVMVLETQYFGPGTRLLVL.

In this sample, this clone turned up once. This chain joins TRBV5-6 and TRBJ2-7; D gene uncertain. The CDR3 is 15 residues long. Trimming stripped 4 bases from V and 3 bases from J, with 17 bases between. Per germline, CDR1 SGHDT and CDR2 YYEEEE. CDR3 protein: CASSPWDRVHYEQYF. The CDR3 nucleotides read TGTGCCAGCAGCCCGTGGGATAGGGTTCACTACGAGCAGTACTTC.

By frequency in the sample, this clone is hyperexpanded. This chain connects TRBV18 to TRBJ1-2; D call uncertain. Germline V gene sequence: CDR1 KGHSH, CDR2 LQKENI. The CDR3 consists of 15 residues. Trimming removed 1 base at V and 8 bases at J, with 17 bases between. CDR3 amino acids: CASSPRISDKPGYTF. CDR3 nucleotides: TGTGCCAGCTCACCACGTATCTCAGACAAACCCGGCTACACCTTC.